This entry lists 10 T cell receptor beta chains sequenced from one sample in a study of identical twins (dated by TCRdb to 2016 to 2018). Libraries were constructed by 5' RACE. TCRdb shows the sequencer as Illumina HiSeq 2000. The public sequencing data were trimmed at Q25 with fastp and processed into clonotypes with MiXCR by TCRdb, which kept only in-frame beta chains. Rows merge per CDR3 protein into single entries with the most common DNA and genes. In all, the sample holds 200,000 or so distinct CDR3 sequences, and around 8.1% of those were seen once. The top ten constitute around 2.1% of the sample. These same records also appear under a second study, on yellow fever vaccine responses in identical twins.

Sequenced input: memory (CD45RO+) T cells sorted from blood. The sample's cell subset or site label is to be understood as: CD45RO+ enriched T cells. Source of these receptors: a young woman in good health.

This clonotype was picked up a small number of times. This chain links TRBV7-8 with TRBJ2-7; no reliable D call. Looked up from germline, CDR1 is SGHVS and CDR2 is FQNEAQ. CDR3 length: 11 amino acids. Trimming took off 7 bases at V and 7 bases at J, with 11 bases between the two ends. The CDR3 nucleotides read TGTGCCAGCACCCAAGTAGAGGAGCAGTACTTC. It is translated as CASTQVEEQYF.

This clonotype came up a few times. The chain is built from TRBV2 and TRBJ2-4; the match to TRBD1 covers 8 bases. In germline, CDR1 is SNHLY, CDR2 FYNNEI. The V segment lost 4 bases and the J segment 4 bases; nucleotides outside the gene matches: 6. CDR3 length: 15 residues. The CDR3 spells CASSVSGGVKNIQYF. The CDR3 DNA reads as TGTGCCAGCAGTGTGTCAGGGGGCGTTAAAAACATTCAGTACTTC. Full variable domain (outside the CDR3, taken from reference TRBV2 and TRBJ2-4): EPEVTQTPSHQVTQMGQEVILRCVPISNHLYFYWYRQILGQKVEFLVSFYNNEISEKSEIFDDQFSVERPDGSNFTLKIRSTKLEDSAMYFCASSVSGGVKNIQYFGAGTRLSVL.

Only a few counts were recorded for this clonotype. This chain connects TRBV6-1 to TRBJ1-2, with 7 bases matching TRBD1. V shed 4 bases, J shed 5 bases, and the junction held 7 bases outside the gene matches. The CDR3 contains 14 residues. From germline, CDR1 is MNHNS and CDR2 SASEGT. CDR3 nucleotide sequence: TGTGCCAGCAGTGCGACCGGGACAGAATATGGCTACACCTTC. Translation: CASSATGTEYGYTF.

The chain joins TRBV5-4 to TRBJ1-2; the match to TRBD1 covers 9 bases. CDR1 is SGHNT and CDR2 is YYREEE in the germline V gene (reference sequence). The CDR3 sequence is 14 residues long. The junction had 4 bases not matched to a gene; V was cut back by 3 bases and J by 4 bases. The CDR3 region is CASSSTGGSYGYTF. The CDR3 bases are TGTGCCAGCAGCTCGACAGGGGGGAGCTATGGCTACACCTTC.

This chain connects TRBV15 to TRBJ2-1; 7 nucleotides match TRBD1. Trimming removed 1 base from V and 8 bases from J; junction bases left unmatched: 5. CDR1 is LNHNV, CDR2 YYDKDF, per germline (reference sequence). CDR3 length: 14 amino acids. CDR3 bases: TGTGCCACCAGCAGAGCGACAGGGTGGGATGAGCAGTTCTTC. Translated, it gives CATSRATGWDEQFF.

The sample holds many counts of this clonotype. As DNA, the CDR3 is TGTGCCAGCAGCTCCAGGATGAACACTGAAGCTTTCTTT. This codes for CASSSRMNTEAFF. V usage is TRBV6-2 or TRBV6-3 and J usage is TRBJ1-1; D not certain. This CDR3 has 13 residues. Trimming stripped 6 bases from V and 0 bases from J, with 8 bases between. CDR1 and CDR2 (germline): MNHEY, SVGEGT.

This clonotype was recorded at least ten times. The chain has TRBV4-1 and TRBJ2-7; 7 bases are a match to TRBD1. The CDR3 is 16 residues long. Germline CDR1 and CDR2: MGHRA and YSYEKL. Trimming removed 3 bases from V and 7 bases from J; junction bases left unmatched: 15. CDR3 amino acids: CASSHPATGMEGEQYF. For the CDR3, the DNA is TGCGCCAGCAGCCACCCAGCGACAGGGATGGAAGGGGAGCAGTACTTC.

The CDR3 loop is CASSPEGTQYF. The CDR3 DNA reads TGTGCCAGCTCACCAGAAGGGACCCAGTACTTC. The V and J genes are TRBV18 and TRBJ2-5; unclear D gene. There are 11 residues in the CDR3. Germline V CDR1 and CDR2: KGHSH, LQKENI. V lost 2 bases and J lost 7, with 5 bases in between.

This clonotype was observed many times. V gene TRBV12-3 or TRBV12-4 combines with J gene TRBJ2-1; 10 nucleotides agree with TRBD2. V dropped 6 bases and J dropped 1; count of bases not matched to a gene: 3. This CDR3 has 15 residues. Written as DNA, the CDR3 is TGTGCCAGCAGCTATAGCGGGGGGTCCTACAATGAGCAGTTCTTC. Encoded protein: CASSYSGGSYNEQFF.

The sample holds many counts of this clonotype. The chain has TRBV6-2 or TRBV6-3 and TRBJ2-1; D is undetermined. Germline assignment: CDR1 MNHEY and CDR2 SVGEGT. This CDR3 contains 15 residues. The V gene lost 4 bases and the J gene lost 0 bases, with 10 bases spanning the gap. The CDR3 region is CASSFDLSSYNEQFF. For the CDR3, the DNA is TGTGCCAGCAGTTTCGACCTGAGCTCCTACAATGAGCAGTTCTTC.